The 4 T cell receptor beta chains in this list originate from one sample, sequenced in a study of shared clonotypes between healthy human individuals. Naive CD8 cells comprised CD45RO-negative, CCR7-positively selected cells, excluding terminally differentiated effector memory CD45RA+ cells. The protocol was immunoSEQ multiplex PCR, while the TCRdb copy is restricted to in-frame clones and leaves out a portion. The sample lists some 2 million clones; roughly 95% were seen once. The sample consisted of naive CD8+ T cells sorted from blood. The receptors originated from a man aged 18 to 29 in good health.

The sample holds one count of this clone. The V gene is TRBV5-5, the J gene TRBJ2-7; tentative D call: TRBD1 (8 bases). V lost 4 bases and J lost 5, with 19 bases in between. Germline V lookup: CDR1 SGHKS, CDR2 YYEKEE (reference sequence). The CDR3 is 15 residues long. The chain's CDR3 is CASSLFWGGQDEQYF. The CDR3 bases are TGTGCCAGCAGCCTATTCTGGGGGGGACAGGACGAGCAGTACTTC.

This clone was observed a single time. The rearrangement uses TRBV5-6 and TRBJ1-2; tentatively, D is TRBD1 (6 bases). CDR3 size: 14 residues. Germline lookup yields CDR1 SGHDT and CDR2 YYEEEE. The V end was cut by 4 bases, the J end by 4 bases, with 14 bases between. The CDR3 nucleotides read TGTGCCAGCAGCCAGGACAGTGAATCCTATGGCTACACCTTC. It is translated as CASSQDSESYGYTF.

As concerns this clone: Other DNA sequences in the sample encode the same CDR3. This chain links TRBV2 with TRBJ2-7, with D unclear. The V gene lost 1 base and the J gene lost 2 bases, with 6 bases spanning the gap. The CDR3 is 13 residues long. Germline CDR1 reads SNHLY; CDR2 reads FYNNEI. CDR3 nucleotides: TGTGCCAGCAGTGAAGGCGGCACCTACGAGCAGTACTTC. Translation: CASSEGGTYEQYF.

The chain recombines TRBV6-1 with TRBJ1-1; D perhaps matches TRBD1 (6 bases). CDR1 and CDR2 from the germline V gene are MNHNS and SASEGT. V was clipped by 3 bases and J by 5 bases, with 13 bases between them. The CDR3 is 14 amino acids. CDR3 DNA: TGTGCCAGCAGTGATTTGGGGGGCTCAACTGAAGCTTTCTTT. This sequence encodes CASSDLGGSTEAFF.